These T cell receptor beta chains were read from a single sample in a study of cytomegalovirus exposure and HLA in healthy donors. The data were produced by immunoSEQ multiplex PCR, yet TCRdb's version contains in-frame clones alone and is incomplete. The sample lists more than 150,000 clones, roughly 82% occurring once. The specimen sequenced was PBMCs. These receptors all stem from a woman aged 45 to 65 in good health and CMV-seropositive. Each CDR3 is given with its conserved first and last residue. The D gene is left open where the match is weak. The listing skips clone size in some rows; elsewhere it reads once, few, many or a size class.

CDR3 length,V gene,D gene,clone size,J gene,CDR3 DNA,CDR3 protein
16,TRBV18,TRBD1,NA,TRBJ1-2,TGTGCCAGCTCACCGAGGACAGGGGGAGAGGACTATGGCTACACCTTC,CASSPRTGGEDYGYTF
14,TRBV7-8,NA,NA,TRBJ1-2,TGTGCCAGCAGCGTAGACAGATATAACTATGGCTACACCTTC,CASSVDRYNYGYTF
16,TRBV7-6,NA,NA,TRBJ2-3,TGTGCCAGCAGCTTAGTCCCGGAGGGGGCCACAGATACGCAGTATTTT,CASSLVPEGATDTQYF
17,TRBV19,NA,few,TRBJ2-3,TGTGCCAGTAGTGGCCGACTATCTCAACCTTTCACAGATACGCAGTATTTT,CASSGRLSQPFTDTQYF
15,TRBV7-2,NA,few,TRBJ1-2,TGTGCCAGCAGCTTAGGGTCGACAGGACCTTATGGCTACACCTTC,CASSLGSTGPYGYTF
14,TRBV27,NA,NA,TRBJ2-3,TGTGCCAGCAGGGGGGCTCCTAGCACAGATACGCAGTATTTT,CASRGAPSTDTQYF
16,TRBV9,NA,NA,TRBJ1-3,TGTGCCAGCAGCGTAGCCCTAGAGTACTCTGGAAACACCATATATTTT,CASSVALEYSGNTIYF
14,TRBV5-1,TRBD1,NA,TRBJ2-1,TGCGCCAGCAGCCACCCCGGACAGGCGAATGAGCAGTTCTTC,CASSHPGQANEQFF
15,TRBV5-1,NA,NA,TRBJ2-1,TGCGCCAGCAGCTCGGGACTGCTGAATGAGAATGAGCAGTTCTTC,CASSSGLLNENEQFF
15,TRBV5-6,TRBD2,NA,TRBJ2-7,TGTGCCAGCAGCTTGGCCGGCGGGAGCTCCTACGAGCAGTACTTC,CASSLAGGSSYEQYF
15,TRBV27,TRBD1,NA,TRBJ2-5,TGTGCCAGCAGTTTAAGGGACAGGGTTGGAGAGACCCAGTACTTC,CASSLRDRVGETQYF
17,TRBV7-7,NA,NA,TRBJ2-2,TGTGCCAGCAGCCGCGAGACAGGTCGAAGGAACACCGGGGAGCTGTTTTTT,CASSRETGRRNTGELFF
13,TRBV14,NA,few,TRBJ2-1,TGTGCCAGCAGCCCACAAGGGGATGATGAGCAGTTCTTC,CASSPQGDDEQFF
15,TRBV27,TRBD2,NA,TRBJ2-7,TGTGCCAGCAGTCGGGCGGGGGGGGGATCCTACGAGCAGTACTTC,CASSRAGGGSYEQYF
12,TRBV10-3,NA,once,TRBJ1-2,TGTGCCATTTTCTCAGGGGTGGATGGCTACACCTTC,CAIFSGVDGYTF
13,TRBV5-4,NA,NA,TRBJ2-3,TGTGCCAGCAGCTTGGGTCAGACAGATACGCAGTATTTT,CASSLGQTDTQYF